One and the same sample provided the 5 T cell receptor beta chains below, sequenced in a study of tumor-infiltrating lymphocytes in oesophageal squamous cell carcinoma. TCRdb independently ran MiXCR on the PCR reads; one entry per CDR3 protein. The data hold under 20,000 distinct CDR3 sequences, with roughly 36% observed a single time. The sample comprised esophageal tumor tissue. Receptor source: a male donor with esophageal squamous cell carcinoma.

The CDR3 is CASSIGAGTNEQYF. The CDR3 region has the DNA TGTGCCAGTAGTATAGGGGCAGGGACCAACGAGCAGTACTTC. The V and J genes are TRBV19 and TRBJ2-6; D may be TRBD1 or TRBD2 (5 bases each). The tail of the sequence fits TRBJ2-7 better, so the J call may be wrong. The CDR3 contains 14 residues. Per the germline V gene, CDR1 is LNHDA and CDR2 is SQIVND (reference sequence).

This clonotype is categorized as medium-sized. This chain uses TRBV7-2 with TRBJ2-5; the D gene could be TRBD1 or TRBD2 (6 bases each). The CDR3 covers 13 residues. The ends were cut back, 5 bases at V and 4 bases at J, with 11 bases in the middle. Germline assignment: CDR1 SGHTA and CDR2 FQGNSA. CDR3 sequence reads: CASSRGVGETQYF. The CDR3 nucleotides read TGTGCCAGCAGCAGGGGGGTTGGAGAGACCCAGTACTTC.

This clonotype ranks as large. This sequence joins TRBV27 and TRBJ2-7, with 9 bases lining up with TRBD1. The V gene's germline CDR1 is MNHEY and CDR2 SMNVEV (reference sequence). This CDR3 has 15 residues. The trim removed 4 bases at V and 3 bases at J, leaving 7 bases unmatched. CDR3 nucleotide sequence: TGTGCCAGCAGTTCCGCCGGACAGGGGAGCTACGAGCAGTACTTC. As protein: CASSSAGQGSYEQYF.

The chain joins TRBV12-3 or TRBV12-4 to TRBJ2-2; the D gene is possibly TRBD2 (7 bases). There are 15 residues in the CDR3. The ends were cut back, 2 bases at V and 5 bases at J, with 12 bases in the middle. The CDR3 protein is CASSLFGGHTGELFF. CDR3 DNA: TGTGCCAGCAGTTTATTCGGGGGGCATACCGGGGAGCTGTTTTTT.

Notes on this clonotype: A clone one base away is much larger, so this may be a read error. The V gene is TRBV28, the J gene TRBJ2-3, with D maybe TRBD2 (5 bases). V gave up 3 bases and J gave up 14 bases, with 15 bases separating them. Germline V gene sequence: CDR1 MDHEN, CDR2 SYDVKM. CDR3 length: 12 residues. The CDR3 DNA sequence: TGTGCCAGCAGTTTCAGAACCGGGGAGCTGTATTTT. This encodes CASSFRTGELYF.